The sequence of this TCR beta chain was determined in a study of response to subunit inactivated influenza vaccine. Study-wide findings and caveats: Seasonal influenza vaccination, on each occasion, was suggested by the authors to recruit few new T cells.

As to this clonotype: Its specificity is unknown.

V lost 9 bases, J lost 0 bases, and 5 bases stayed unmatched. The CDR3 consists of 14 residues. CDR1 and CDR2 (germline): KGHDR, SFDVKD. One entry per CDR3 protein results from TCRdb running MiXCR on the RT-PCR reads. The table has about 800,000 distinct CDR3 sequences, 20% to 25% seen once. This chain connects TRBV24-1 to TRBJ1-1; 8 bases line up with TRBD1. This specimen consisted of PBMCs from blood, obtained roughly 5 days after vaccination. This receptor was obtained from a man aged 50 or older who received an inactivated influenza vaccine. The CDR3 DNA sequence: TGTGCCACCCTAGGGACAGGACTGAACACTGAAGCTTTCTTT. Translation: CATLGTGLNTEAFF.